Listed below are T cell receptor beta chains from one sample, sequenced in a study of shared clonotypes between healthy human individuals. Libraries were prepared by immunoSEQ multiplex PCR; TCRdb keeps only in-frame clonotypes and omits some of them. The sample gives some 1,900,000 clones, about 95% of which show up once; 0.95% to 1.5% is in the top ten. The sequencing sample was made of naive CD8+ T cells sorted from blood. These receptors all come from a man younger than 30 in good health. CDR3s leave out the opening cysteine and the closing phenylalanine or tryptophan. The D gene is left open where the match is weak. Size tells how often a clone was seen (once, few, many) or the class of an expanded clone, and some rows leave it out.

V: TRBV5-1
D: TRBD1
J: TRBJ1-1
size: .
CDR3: ASSLAFWGTVNTEAF

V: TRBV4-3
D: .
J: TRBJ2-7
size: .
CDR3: ASSQDPGDYEQY

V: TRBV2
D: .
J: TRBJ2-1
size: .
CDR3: ASSFYTGAQNEQF

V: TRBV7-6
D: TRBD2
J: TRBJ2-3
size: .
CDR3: ASSQLAGADTQY

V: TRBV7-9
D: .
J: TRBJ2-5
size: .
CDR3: ASSETGSRGETQY

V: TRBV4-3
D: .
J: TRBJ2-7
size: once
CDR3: ASSQTLDSSYEQY

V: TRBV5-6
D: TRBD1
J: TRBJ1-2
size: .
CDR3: ASSLDSTGASYGYT

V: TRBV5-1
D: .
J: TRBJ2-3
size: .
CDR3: ASSLVGSTDTQY

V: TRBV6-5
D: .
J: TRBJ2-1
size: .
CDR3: ASSYMAEQF

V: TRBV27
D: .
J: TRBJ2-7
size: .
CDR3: ASSFVIGAPYEQY

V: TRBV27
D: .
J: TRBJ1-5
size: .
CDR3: ASSSQRPGTQSRESNQPQH

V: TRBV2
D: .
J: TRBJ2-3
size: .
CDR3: ASTDKVDTDTQY

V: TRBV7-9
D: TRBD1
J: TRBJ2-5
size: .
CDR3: ASSLEAGTGRETQY

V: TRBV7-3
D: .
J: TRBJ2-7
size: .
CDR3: ASSLGPGYEQY

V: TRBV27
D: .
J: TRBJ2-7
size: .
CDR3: ASSLGPSYEQY

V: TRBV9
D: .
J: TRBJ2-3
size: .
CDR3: ASSPGDTDTQY

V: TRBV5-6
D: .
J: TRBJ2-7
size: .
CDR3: ASSRDGVEAYEQY

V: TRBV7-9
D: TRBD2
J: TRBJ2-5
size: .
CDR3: ASSLDRAGVAETQY

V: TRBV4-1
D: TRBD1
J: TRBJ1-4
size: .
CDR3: ASSPRQGADEKLF

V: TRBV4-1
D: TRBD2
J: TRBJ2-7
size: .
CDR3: ASSQVGLGLSSEQY

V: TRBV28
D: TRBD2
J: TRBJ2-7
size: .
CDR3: ASRYSSGAYEQY

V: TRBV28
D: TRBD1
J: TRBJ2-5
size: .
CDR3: ASSLDRTGSWETQY

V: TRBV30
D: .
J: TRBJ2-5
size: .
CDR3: AWSAGSETQY

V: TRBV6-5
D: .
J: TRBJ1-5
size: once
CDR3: ASSYSSGQPQH

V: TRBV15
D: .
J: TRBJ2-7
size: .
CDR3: ATSRDMDGLY

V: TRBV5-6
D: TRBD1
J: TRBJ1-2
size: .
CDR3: ASSLGQGATGYT

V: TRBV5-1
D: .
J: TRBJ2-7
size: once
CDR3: ASSLGTDLYEQY

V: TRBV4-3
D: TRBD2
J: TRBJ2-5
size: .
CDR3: ASSQGAGLAGAQETQY

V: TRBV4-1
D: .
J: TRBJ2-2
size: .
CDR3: ASSQDRKTGELF

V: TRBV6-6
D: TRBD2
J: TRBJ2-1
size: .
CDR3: ASSYLLAGKGDEQF

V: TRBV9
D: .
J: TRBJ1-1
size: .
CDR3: ASSPTLNTEAF

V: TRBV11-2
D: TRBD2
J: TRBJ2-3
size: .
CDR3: ASSSATSGRGDTQY

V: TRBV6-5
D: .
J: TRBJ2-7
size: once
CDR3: ASSYRGSVYEQY

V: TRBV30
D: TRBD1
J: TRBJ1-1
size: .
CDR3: AWSVSGGITEAF

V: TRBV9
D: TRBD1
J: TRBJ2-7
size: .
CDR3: ASSGGDSPRSYEQY

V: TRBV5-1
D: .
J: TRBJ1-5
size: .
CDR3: ASSYGTAGGSNQPQH

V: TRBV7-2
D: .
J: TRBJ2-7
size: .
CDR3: ASSLAEEPYEQY

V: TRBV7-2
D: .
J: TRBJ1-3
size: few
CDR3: AVTSGFSGNTIY

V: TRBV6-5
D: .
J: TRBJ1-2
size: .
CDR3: ASSSDSGVYGYT

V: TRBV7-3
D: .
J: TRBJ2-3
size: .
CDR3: ASSFTVGGTDTQY

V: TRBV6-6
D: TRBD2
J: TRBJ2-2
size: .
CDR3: AAAGSGLANTGELF

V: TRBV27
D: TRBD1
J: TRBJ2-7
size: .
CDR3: ASSSSGGQGVYEQY

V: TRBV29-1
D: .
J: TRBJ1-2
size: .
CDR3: SVEDGTEIPYGYT

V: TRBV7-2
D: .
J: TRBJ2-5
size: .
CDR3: ASSLDPELETQY

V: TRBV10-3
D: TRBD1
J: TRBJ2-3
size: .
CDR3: AISPGTGDTQY

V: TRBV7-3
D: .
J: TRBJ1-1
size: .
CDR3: ASSLSARDTEAF

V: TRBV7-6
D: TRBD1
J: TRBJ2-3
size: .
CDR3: ASSPGTGSTDTQY

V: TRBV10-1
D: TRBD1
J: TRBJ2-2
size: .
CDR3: ASSDRQGNTGELF

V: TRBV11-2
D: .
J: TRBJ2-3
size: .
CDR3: ASSYLADTADTQY

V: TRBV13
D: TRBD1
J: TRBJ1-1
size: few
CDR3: ASSLEGATEAF